A selection of T cell receptor beta chains follows, all from one sample in a study of shared clonotypes between healthy human individuals. The protocol was immunoSEQ multiplex PCR, while the TCRdb copy is restricted to in-frame clones and leaves out a portion. The sample includes approximately 2,200,000 clones, about 93% of them seen just once. Specimen: naive CD8+ T cells from PBMCs. The receptors come from a man aged 18 to 29 in good health. Some clones in this sample may be carry-over from other donors' samples. CDR3s include the opening cysteine and the closing phenylalanine or tryptophan.

CDR3 protein: CASSSRGRTSGSFHEQFF
V gene: TRBV7-3

CDR3 protein: CASSLDRDPGLAVKETQYF
V gene: TRBV11-3

CDR3 protein: CASSPRSGSHEQYF
V gene: TRBV27

CDR3 protein: CASSLILGGEQYF
V gene: TRBV7-3

CDR3 protein: CASMTGEPEAFF
V gene: TRBV6-6

CDR3 protein: CASSLFRDGNTEAFF
V gene: TRBV4-2

CDR3 protein: CASSFRDRVAYEQYF
V gene: TRBV27

CDR3 protein: CASSARRLGDTQYF
V gene: TRBV9

CDR3 protein: CASTSRGGGAHEQYF
V gene: TRBV13

CDR3 protein: CASSGWGTKRGYTF
V gene: TRBV9

CDR3 protein: CASSLTLRGSQDEQYF
V gene: TRBV7-9

CDR3 protein: CASPVSDTQYF
V gene: TRBV6-4

CDR3 protein: CASSLSFSFYGYTF
V gene: TRBV28

CDR3 protein: CASNPDPGQNTEAFF
V gene: TRBV4-2

CDR3 protein: CASSFPDNYNEQFF
V gene: TRBV11-2

CDR3 protein: CASSLLTGRGELFF
V gene: TRBV6-5

CDR3 protein: CAITETTGTEQYF
V gene: TRBV10-3